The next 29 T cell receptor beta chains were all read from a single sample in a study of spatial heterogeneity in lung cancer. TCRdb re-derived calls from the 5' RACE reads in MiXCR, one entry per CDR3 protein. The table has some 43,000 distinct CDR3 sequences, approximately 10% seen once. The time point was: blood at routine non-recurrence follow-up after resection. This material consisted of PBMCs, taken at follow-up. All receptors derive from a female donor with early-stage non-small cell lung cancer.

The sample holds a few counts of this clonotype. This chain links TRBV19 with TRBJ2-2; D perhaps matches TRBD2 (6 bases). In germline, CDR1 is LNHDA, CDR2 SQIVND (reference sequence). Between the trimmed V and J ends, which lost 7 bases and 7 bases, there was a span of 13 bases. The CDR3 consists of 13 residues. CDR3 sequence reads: CASTSLGGGELFF. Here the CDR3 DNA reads TGTGCCAGTACCTCCCTGGGGGGCGGGGAGCTGTTTTTT.

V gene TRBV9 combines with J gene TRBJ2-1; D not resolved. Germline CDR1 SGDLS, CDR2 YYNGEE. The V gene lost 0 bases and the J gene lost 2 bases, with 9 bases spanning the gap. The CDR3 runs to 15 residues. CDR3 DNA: TGTGCCAGCAGCGTAGTCCCGACCCCCTACAATGAGCAGTTCTTC. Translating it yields CASSVVPTPYNEQFF.

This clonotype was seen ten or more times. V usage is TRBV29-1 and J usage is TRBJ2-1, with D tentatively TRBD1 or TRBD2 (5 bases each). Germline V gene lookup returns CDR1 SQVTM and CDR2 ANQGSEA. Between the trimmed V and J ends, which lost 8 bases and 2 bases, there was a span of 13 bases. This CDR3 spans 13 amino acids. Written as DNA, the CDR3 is TGCAGCTCGGGAACAGGTACCTACAATGAGCAGTTCTTC. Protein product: CSSGTGTYNEQFF.

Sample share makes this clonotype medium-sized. CDR3 bases: TGTGCCAGCAGGCTACAGGGACTTGGAGGGCCCCAGCATTTT. It encodes CASRLQGLGGPQHF. This chain uses TRBV6-2 or TRBV6-3 with TRBJ1-5; TRBD1 is a possible D gene (6 bases). V lost 6 bases and J lost 9, with 18 bases in between. CDR1 and CDR2 (germline): MNHEY, SVGEGT. This CDR3 contains 14 residues.

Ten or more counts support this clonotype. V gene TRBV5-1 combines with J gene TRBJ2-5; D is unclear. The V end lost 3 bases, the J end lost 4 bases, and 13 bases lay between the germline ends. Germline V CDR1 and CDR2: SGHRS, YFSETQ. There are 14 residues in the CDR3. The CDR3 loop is CASSSSSRSETQYF. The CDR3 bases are TGCGCCAGCAGCTCGAGTAGTAGGTCAGAGACCCAGTACTTC. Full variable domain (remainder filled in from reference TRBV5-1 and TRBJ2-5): KAGVTQTPRYLIKTRGQQVTLSCSPISGHRSVSWYQQTPGQGLQFLFEYFSETQRNKGNFPGRFSGRQFSNSRSEMNVSTLELGDSALYLCASSSSSRSETQYFGPGTRLLVL.

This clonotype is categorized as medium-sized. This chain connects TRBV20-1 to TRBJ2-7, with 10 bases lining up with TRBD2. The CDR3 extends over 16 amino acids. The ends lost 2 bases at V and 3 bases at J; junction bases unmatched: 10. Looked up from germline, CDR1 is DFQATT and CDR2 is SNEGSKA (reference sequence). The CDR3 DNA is TGCAGTGCTAGATACCCTAGCGGGGGCAATTTCTACGAGCAGTACTTC. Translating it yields CSARYPSGGNFYEQYF.

CDR3 loop: CASSAAEYNEQFF. The DNA of the CDR3 is TGTGCCAGCAGTGCCGCAGAATACAATGAGCAGTTCTTC. V gene TRBV2 combines with J gene TRBJ2-1; D unclear. Germline CDR1 is SNHLY and CDR2 is FYNNEI. CDR3 length equals 13 residues. Trimming removed 4 bases at V and 4 bases at J, with 8 bases between.

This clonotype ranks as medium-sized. The CDR3 region is CSARDAGGGYTF. As DNA, the CDR3 is TGCAGTGCTAGAGATGCCGGGGGTGGCTACACCTTC. The chain employs TRBV20-1 and TRBJ1-2; maybe TRBD1 (5 bases). V lost 0 bases to trimming and J lost 7 bases, with 9 bases between them. CDR1 is DFQATT, CDR2 SNEGSKA, per germline (reference sequence). There are 12 residues in the CDR3.

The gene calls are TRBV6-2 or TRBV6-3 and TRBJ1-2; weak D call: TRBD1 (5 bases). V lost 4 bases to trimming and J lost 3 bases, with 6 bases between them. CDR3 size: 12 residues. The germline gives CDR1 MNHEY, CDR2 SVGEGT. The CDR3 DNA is TGTGCCAGCAGTTCGGGGCACTATGGCTACACCTTC. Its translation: CASSSGHYGYTF.

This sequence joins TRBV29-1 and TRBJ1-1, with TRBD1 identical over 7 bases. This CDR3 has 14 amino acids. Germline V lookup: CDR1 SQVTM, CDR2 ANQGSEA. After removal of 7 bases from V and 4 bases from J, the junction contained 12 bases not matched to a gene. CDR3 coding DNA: TGCAGCGGGGCCGACAGGGTAGTGGGCACTGAAGCTTTCTTT. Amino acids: CSGADRVVGTEAFF.

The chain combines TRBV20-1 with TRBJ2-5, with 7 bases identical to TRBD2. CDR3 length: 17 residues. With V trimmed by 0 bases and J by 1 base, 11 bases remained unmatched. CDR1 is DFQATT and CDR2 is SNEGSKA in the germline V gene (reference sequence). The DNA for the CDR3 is TGCAGTGCTAGAGATGCGGCGGGGGACTCTCCCCAAGAGACCCAGTACTTC. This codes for CSARDAAGDSPQETQYF.

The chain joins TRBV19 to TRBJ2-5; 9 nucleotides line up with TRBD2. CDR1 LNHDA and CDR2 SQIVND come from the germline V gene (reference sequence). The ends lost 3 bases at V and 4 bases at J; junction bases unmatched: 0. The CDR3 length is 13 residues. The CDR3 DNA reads TGTGCCAGTAGTATGACTAGCGGAGAGACCCAGTACTTC. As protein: CASSMTSGETQYF.

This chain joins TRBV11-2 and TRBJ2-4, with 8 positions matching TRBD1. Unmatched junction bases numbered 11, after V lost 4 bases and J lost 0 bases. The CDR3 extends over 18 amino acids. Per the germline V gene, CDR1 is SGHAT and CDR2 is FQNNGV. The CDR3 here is CASSSLMDRVGAKNIQYF. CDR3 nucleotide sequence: TGTGCCAGCAGCTCATTAATGGACAGGGTGGGAGCCAAAAACATTCAGTACTTC. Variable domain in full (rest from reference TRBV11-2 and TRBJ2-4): EAGVAQSPRYKIIEKRQSVAFWCNPISGHATLYWYQQILGQGPKLLIQFQNNGVVDDSQLPKDRFSAERLKGVDSTLKIQPAKLEDSAVYLCASSSLMDRVGAKNIQYFGAGTRLSVL.

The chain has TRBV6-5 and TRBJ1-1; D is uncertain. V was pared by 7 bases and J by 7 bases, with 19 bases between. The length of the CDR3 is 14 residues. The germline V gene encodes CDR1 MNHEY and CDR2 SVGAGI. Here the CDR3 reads CASMDSPRPIEAFF. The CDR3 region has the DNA TGTGCCAGCATGGACTCACCTAGACCCATTGAAGCTTTCTTT.

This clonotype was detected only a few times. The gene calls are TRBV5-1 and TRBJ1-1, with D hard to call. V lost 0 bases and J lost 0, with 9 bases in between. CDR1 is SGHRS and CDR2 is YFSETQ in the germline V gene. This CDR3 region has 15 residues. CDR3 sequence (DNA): TGCGCCAGCAGCTTGGATCTGGGAATGAACACTGAAGCTTTCTTT. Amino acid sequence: CASSLDLGMNTEAFF.

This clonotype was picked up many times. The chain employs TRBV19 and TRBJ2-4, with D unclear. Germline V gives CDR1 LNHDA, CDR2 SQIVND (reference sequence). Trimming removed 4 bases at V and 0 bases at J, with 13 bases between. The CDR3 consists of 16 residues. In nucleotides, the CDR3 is TGTGCCAGTAGTACCCTAGACACACCAGCCAAAAACATTCAGTACTTC. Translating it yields CASSTLDTPAKNIQYF.

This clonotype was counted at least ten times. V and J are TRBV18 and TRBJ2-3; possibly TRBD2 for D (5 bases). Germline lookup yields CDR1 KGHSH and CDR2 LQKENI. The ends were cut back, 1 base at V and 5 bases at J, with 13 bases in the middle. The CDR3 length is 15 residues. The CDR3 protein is CASSPRASLGDTQYF. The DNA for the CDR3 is TGTGCCAGCTCACCACGGGCTAGCTTAGGAGATACGCAGTATTTT.

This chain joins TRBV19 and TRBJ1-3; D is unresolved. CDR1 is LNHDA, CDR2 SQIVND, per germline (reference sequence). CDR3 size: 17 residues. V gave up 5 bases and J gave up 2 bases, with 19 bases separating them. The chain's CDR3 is CASSHNGPQRAGNTIYF. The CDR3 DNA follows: TGTGCCAGTAGTCACAACGGACCGCAGCGGGCTGGAAACACCATATATTTT.

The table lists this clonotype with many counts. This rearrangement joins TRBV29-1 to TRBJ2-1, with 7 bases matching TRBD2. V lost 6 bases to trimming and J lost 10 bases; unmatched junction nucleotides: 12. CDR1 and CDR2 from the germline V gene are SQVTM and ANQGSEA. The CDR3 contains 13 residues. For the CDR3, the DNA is TGCAGCGTCCGGTTACTAGCGTTTGGGGAGCAGTTCTTC. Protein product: CSVRLLAFGEQFF.

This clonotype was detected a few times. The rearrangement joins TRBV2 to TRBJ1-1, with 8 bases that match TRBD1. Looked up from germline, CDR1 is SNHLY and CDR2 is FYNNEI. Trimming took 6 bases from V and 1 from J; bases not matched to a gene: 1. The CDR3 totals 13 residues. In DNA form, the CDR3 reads TGTGCCAGCAGGACAGGGGCGAACACTGAAGCTTTCTTT. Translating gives CASRTGANTEAFF.

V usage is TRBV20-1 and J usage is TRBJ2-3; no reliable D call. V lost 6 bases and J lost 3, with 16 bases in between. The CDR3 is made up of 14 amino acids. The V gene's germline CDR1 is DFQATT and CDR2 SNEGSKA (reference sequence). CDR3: CSASGPRGTDTQYF. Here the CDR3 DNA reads TGCAGTGCGTCCGGGCCCCGAGGAACAGATACGCAGTATTTT.

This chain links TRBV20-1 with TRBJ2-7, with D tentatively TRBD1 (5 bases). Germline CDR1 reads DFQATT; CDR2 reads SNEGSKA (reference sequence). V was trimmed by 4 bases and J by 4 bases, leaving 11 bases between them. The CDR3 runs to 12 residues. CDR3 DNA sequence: TGCAGTGCTAAGGTTTCAGGGTACGAGCAGTACTTC. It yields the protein CSAKVSGYEQYF.

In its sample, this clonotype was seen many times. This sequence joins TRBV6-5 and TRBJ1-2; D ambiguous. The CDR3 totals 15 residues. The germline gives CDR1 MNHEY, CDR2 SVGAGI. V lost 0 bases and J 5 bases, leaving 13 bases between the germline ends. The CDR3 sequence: CASSYSRVLGYGYTF. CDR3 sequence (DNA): TGTGCCAGCAGTTACTCGAGAGTTTTGGGGTATGGCTACACCTTC.

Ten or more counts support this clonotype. The CDR3 DNA reads TGTGCCAGCAGGGACAGGGGCCCAAGAGAGCAGTACTTC. Translating it yields CASRDRGPREQYF. The chain recombines TRBV28 with TRBJ2-7; 9 bases align to TRBD1. Unmatched junction bases numbered 7, after V lost 6 bases and J lost 7 bases. This CDR3 comprises 13 residues. Germline CDR1 is MDHEN and CDR2 is SYDVKM.

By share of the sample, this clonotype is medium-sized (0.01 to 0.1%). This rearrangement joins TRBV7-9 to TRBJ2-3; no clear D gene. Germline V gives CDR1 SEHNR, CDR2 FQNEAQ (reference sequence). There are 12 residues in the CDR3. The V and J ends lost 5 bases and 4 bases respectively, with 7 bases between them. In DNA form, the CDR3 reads TGTGCCAGCAGCGCCGGCGCAGATACGCAGTATTTT. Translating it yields CASSAGADTQYF. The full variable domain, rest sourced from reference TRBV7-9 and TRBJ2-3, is DTGVSQNPRHKITKRGQNVTFRCDPISEHNRLYWYRQTLGQGPEFLTYFQNEAQLEKSRLLSDRFSAERPKGSFSTLEIQRTEQGDSAMYLCASSAGADTQYFGPGTRLTVL.

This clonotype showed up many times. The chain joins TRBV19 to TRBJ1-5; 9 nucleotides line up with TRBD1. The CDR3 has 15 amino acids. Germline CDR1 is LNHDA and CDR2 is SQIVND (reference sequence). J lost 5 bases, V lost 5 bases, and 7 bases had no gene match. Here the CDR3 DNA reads TGTGCCAGTAGTGTGATAACAGGGGGCTATCAGCCCCAGCATTTT. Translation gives CASSVITGGYQPQHF.

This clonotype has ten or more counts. As DNA, the CDR3 is TGTGCCAGCAGCCAAAACTCTAACACAGATACGCAGTATTTT. Protein sequence: CASSQNSNTDTQYF. The V call is TRBV4-2, the J call TRBJ2-3; D gene unclear. The CDR3 covers 14 residues. Germline V gene data show CDR1 as LGHNA and CDR2 as YNFKEQ. The V and J ends lost 2 bases and 2 bases respectively, with 8 bases between them.

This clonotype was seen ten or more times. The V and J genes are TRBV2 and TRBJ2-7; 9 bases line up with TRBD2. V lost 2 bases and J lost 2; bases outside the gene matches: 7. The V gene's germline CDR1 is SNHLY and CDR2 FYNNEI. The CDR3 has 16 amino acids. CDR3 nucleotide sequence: TGTGCCAGCAGTGAAATGGCGGGGGGGCCGCCCTACGAGCAGTACTTC. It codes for CASSEMAGGPPYEQYF.

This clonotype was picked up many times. CDR3 in DNA: TGTGCCAGCGTGGGCACTCCTTCCTACGAGCAGTACTTC. Translation: CASVGTPSYEQYF. The V call is TRBV3-1, the J call TRBJ2-7, with no clear D. Germline V CDR1 and CDR2: LGHDT, YNNKEL (reference sequence). The length of the CDR3 is 13 residues. Trimming pared 8 bases from V and 1 base from J, leaving 12 bases between.